This TCR beta chain originates from a study of blood T cells in healthy people across ages (dated by TCRdb to about 2015). Background for the entire study: In model experiments, template switching captured about one uniquely barcoded TCR beta cDNA molecule for every two T cells. Age-related changes in TCR beta repertoire diversity were measured in the study by deep sequencing normalized with unique cDNA molecular identifiers. Four age groups were formed from the donors: young (average approximately 15 years), middle-aged (around 39), aged (62) and long-lived (less than 85). To avoid experimental bias, donors of different ages were spread randomly across the sequencing lanes. The study analyzed two additional independent replicas of 1 million unique cDNA reads from the same blood draw for two donors, one aged 18 to 30 and one aged 80 or older. What the research found in general, with its limitations: Compared with the aged group, the long-lived group had more naive CD4+ T cells, fewer expanded clones and increased TCR diversity, suggesting age selection. Because donor CMV infection status was unknown, age-related changes in expanded clonotypes were potentially confounded. Estimates of total diversity based on one million sequenced T cells were considered lower bounds and underestimates. Conclusive comparison of naive and antigen-experienced compartments was prevented by the profiling of bulk unsorted PBMCs. A strong correlation was found between observed TCR beta diversity and the percentage of naive T cells measured by flow cytometry. As age increased, observed TCR beta diversity per million T cells dropped in a roughly linear way, and a significant reduction was already evident by age about 40.

The library relied on 5' RACE. This sample was sequenced with an Illumina HiSeq 2500. A second PCR of roughly 6 to 11 cycles was performed with a sample-barcoded 5' primer and a J-beta primer mix. Each TCR beta cDNA molecule received a unique molecular identifier from a template-switch 5' adaptor carrying 12 random nucleotides. At least 3 million CDR3-containing paired-end reads were obtained from each sample. First-strand cDNA synthesis was performed from all RNA using the Mint cDNA synthesis kit, with priming by a TRBC-specific oligonucleotide. Following uracil-DNA glycosylase treatment, all cDNA underwent a first 18-cycle PCR with the universal primers M1SS and BC2_uni_R. In the authors' own workflow: Each sample was normalized by randomly selecting 1 million high-quality reads, each carrying a distinct molecular identifier. Reads with shared molecular identifiers were discarded instead of being binned into consensus sequences. MiTCR, set to a Q25 quality threshold and the strictest error-elimination algorithm, was used for CDR3 identification, clonotype clustering and error correction. A nonparametric unseen species model with Euler transformation was used to estimate a lower bound on total TCR beta diversity. The public reads were run again by TCRdb, first through fastp at Q25 and then through MiXCR, and only productive beta chains were kept. Identical CDR3 protein sequences are pooled into one entry, listed with their most common genes and DNA. These V and J calls are TCRdb output, not the study's own analysis. Here the sample has about 290,000 distinct CDR3 sequences; around 29% occur a single time. The top ten clonotypes cover around 29% of the sample.

From a lookup of the germline V gene, CDR1 and CDR2 are MNHEY and SVGEGT. V is pruned by 2 bases and J by 0 bases, leaving 5 bases of the junction without a gene match. The CDR3 runs 16 amino acids, cysteine and phenylalanine included. Just the 48-base CDR3 DNA is kept, in frame starting at base 1. Systemically healthy Caucasian individuals from Russia, around 38 in total and aged roughly 6 to 90 years, were included as donors. Each donor gave about 10 milliliters of peripheral blood, drawn into EDTA-treated Vacutainer tubes. Ficoll-Paque density-gradient centrifugation was used to isolate PBMCs, with at least 6 million per sample. Total RNA was extracted from PBMCs with Trizol reagent, with at least 6 micrograms obtained per sample. For every donor, flow cytometry on a PBMC aliquot measured the percentage of naive CD45RAhigh/CD27high T cells. There are a few counts of this clonotype. Its cognate antigen has yet to be identified. Base-call qualities are not available, and no considerably larger clone is one nucleotide away.

The specimen was blood. This chain joins TRBV6-2 or TRBV6-3 to TRBJ2-5; 8 nucleotides in the junction match TRBD1. The sequence derives from a woman in her 70s in good health. The bases read TGTGCCAGCAGTTACGGTCGGGACAGGTACCAAGAGACCCAGTACTTC. Its protein is CASSYGRDRYQETQYF.